These 11 T cell receptor beta chains were all obtained from the same sample, sequenced in a study of cytomegalovirus exposure and HLA in healthy donors. PCR primers comprised 60 Vbeta and 13 Jbeta primers. TCRdb keeps only in-frame clones here, not all; method: immunoSEQ multiplex PCR. The sample yields 150,000 to 160,000 clones, nearly 80% seen once. The sample consisted of PBMCs. These receptors were collected from a man aged 25 to 45 in good health and CMV-seropositive.

The rearrangement uses TRBV28 and TRBJ2-7; D unclear. The V and J ends lost 2 bases and 8 bases respectively, with 13 bases between them. CDR1 MDHEN and CDR2 SYDVKM come from the germline V gene. CDR3 length: 13 residues. The CDR3 coding sequence is TGTGCCAGCAGTTTAGTCTCACCCGCGCAGCAGTACTTC. It specifies CASSLVSPAQQYF. The entire variable domain, with the rest obtained from reference TRBV28 and TRBJ2-7, is as follows: DVKVTQSSRYLVKRTGEKVFLECVQDMDHENMFWYRQDPGLGLRLIYFSYDVKMKEKGDIPEGYSVSREKKERFSLILESASTNQTSMYLCASSLVSPAQQYFGPGTRLTVT.

V usage is TRBV4-2 and J usage is TRBJ2-3; 7 bases map to TRBD2. Germline V gene data show CDR1 as LGHNA and CDR2 as YNFKEQ. The V segment lost 3 bases and the J segment 2 bases; nucleotides outside the gene matches: 5. CDR3 length: 15 amino acids. The CDR3 nucleotides are TGTGCCAGCAGCCATTCTAGCGGCTACACAGATACGCAGTATTTT. Amino acid sequence: CASSHSSGYTDTQYF.

The rearrangement links TRBV7-3 to TRBJ2-1; 12 bases agree with TRBD2. The germline gives CDR1 SGHTA, CDR2 FQGTGA. There are 15 residues in the CDR3. Trimming at V came to 4 bases and at J to 8 bases, leaving 6 bases not matched to a gene. The CDR3 reads CASSSSSGRGDEQFF. The CDR3, as DNA: TGTGCCAGCAGCTCTTCTAGCGGGAGGGGGGATGAGCAGTTCTTC. Full variable domain (rest looked up from reference TRBV7-3 and TRBJ2-1): GAGVSQTPSNKVTEKGKYVELRCDPISGHTALYWYRQSLGQGPEFLIYFQGTGAADDSGLPNDRFFAVRPEGSVSTLKIQRTERGDSAVYLCASSSSSGRGDEQFFGPGTRLTVL.

The chain joins TRBV28 to TRBJ2-5, with TRBD2 identical over 8 bases. CDR1 is MDHEN and CDR2 is SYDVKM in the germline V gene. The CDR3 sequence is 14 residues long. V shed 7 bases and J 2 bases; nucleotides not matched to a gene: 6. The CDR3 DNA is TGTGCCAGCAATAGCGGGGAACCTCAAGAGACCCAGTACTTC. Its protein is CASNSGEPQETQYF.

This chain connects TRBV12-5 to TRBJ2-7; 9 nucleotides align to TRBD1. V dropped 4 bases and J dropped 4; count of bases not matched to a gene: 5. CDR1 LGHNT and CDR2 FRNRAP come from the germline V gene. The CDR3 spans 14 residues. The DNA for the CDR3 is TGTGCTAGTGGTTCAACAGGGGGCATTTACGAGCAGTACTTC. Protein product: CASGSTGGIYEQYF.

This clone was detected only once. The chain has TRBV5-1 and TRBJ2-7, with 7 nucleotides matching TRBD2. The CDR3 is 17 residues long. The V gene end was trimmed by 8 bases and the J gene end by 2 bases; junction bases not matched to a gene: 19. Germline V gene lookup returns CDR1 SGHRS and CDR2 YFSETQ. DNA of the CDR3: TGCGCCAGGGGGGATTTATTTACCACTAGCGTCCCCTACGAGCAGTACTTC. Protein: CARGDLFTTSVPYEQYF.

This clone was picked up a small number of times. This chain uses TRBV7-9 with TRBJ2-1, with TRBD1 matching 8 bases. The CDR3 totals 18 residues. Germline assignment: CDR1 SEHNR and CDR2 FQNEAQ (reference sequence). The V gene end was trimmed by 1 base and the J gene end by 4 bases; junction bases not matched to a gene: 12. The CDR3: CASSLVTLTGVEYNEQFF. The CDR3 coding sequence is TGTGCCAGCAGCTTAGTGACTCTGACAGGGGTGGAATACAATGAGCAGTTCTTC.

The rearrangement uses TRBV5-4 and TRBJ2-2; D ambiguous. The V and J ends lost 6 bases and 2 bases respectively, with 11 bases between them. CDR1 SGHNT and CDR2 YYREEE come from the germline V gene (reference sequence). This CDR3 is built from 14 residues. The CDR3: CASMKPPNTGELFF. DNA for the CDR3: TGTGCCAGCATGAAGCCCCCCAACACCGGGGAGCTGTTTTTT.

This chain joins TRBV5-1 and TRBJ1-1, with 8 nucleotides matching TRBD1. The CDR3 has 15 amino acids. The V and J ends lost 4 bases and 3 bases, in that order; junction bases with no gene match: 8. Germline CDR1 SGHRS, CDR2 YFSETQ. The CDR3 region is CASSPAGGWDTEAFF. CDR3 in DNA: TGCGCCAGCAGCCCAGCAGGGGGCTGGGACACTGAAGCTTTCTTT.

The rearrangement links TRBV6-1 to TRBJ2-3, with D perhaps matching TRBD1 (6 bases). Germline V lookup: CDR1 MNHNS, CDR2 SASEGT. Trimming pared 7 bases from V and 0 bases from J, leaving 14 bases between. The CDR3 extends over 15 amino acids. In DNA form, the CDR3 reads TGTGCCAGCAATCTAGGGGGTCCAAGCACAGATACGCAGTATTTT. Residues: CASNLGGPSTDTQYF.

The V call is TRBV13, the J call TRBJ2-7, with a weak D call TRBD1 (5 bases). CDR3 length equals 14 residues. CDR1 and CDR2 from the germline V gene are PRHDT and FYEKMQ (reference sequence). The V end was cut by 0 bases, the J end by 3 bases, with 9 bases between. DNA for the CDR3: TGTGCCAGCAGCTTAGGACGTAGGGGCTACGAGCAGTACTTC. Protein: CASSLGRRGYEQYF.